The T cell receptor beta chain under discussion was sequenced for a study of T cells after posttransplantation cyclophosphamide. Findings and limits, study-wide: After PTCy, TRB diversity resembled that of CNI/methotrexate controls.

Note on this clone: What it binds is not known.

A marrow graft followed busulfan-fludarabine conditioning, with cyclophosphamide on days +3 and +4. Produced via immunoSEQ multiplex PCR; TCRdb's table is partial and in-frame only. The sample holds 8,000 to 9,500 clones, about nine tenths seen once. The CDR3 covers 15 residues. V gave up 3 bases and J gave up 6 bases, with 14 bases separating them. The germline V gene encodes CDR1 PRHDT and CDR2 FYEKMQ (reference sequence). Sequencing used CD4+ T cells sorted from blood, obtained roughly 1,400 days after allogeneic stem cell transplant with posttransplant cyclophosphamide. The receptor was derived from a female patient in her fifties or sixties who received an allogeneic stem cell transplant from a related donor, was CMV-positive, and had no GVHD. Part of the T cell pool may stem from the graft donor. The chain links TRBV13 to TRBJ2-2; D perhaps matches TRBD2 (5 bases). DNA of the CDR3: TGTGCCAGCAGCTTCGGGGTTCCTCGTTCCGGGGAGCTGTTTTTT. It encodes CASSFGVPRSGELFF.